This T cell receptor (beta chain) came from a study of T cell changes during pregnancy in multiple sclerosis. The method was immunoSEQ multiplex PCR; TCRdb's version includes in-frame clones alone and lacks a portion of them. The data hold tens of thousands of clones, with 91% observed a single time. The TCR sequence derives from a female donor with multiple sclerosis, enrolled in a pregnancy study. The source material was peripheral blood, sampled before pregnancy.

The CDR3 here is CASSEMGATPYEQYF. The CDR3 DNA follows: TGCGCCAGCAGTGAGATGGGGGCTACCCCCTACGAGCAGTACTTC. This sequence joins TRBV10-1 and TRBJ2-7; a possible D gene is TRBD1 (6 bases). Germline assignment: CDR1 WNHNN and CDR2 SYGVQD (reference sequence). This CDR3 is 15 amino acids long. V was cut by 2 bases and J by 2 bases, with 13 bases left in between.